Listed below are T cell receptor beta chains from one sample, sequenced in a study of cytomegalovirus exposure and HLA in healthy donors. Produced via immunoSEQ multiplex PCR; TCRdb's table is partial and in-frame only. The table records about 140,000 clones, about 79% of them present only once. The sample comprised PBMCs. The origin of the receptors is a male donor in good health and CMV-seronegative. CDR3s include the opening cysteine and the closing phenylalanine or tryptophan. The D gene is left open where the match is weak. Clone size is not always given. Where it is, it says once, few, many or a class for expanded clones.

j_call v_call clone_size d_call cdr3_nt cdr3_aa
TRBJ1-4 TRBV6-4 few NA TGTGCCAGCAGTGACGGAGGGGAGAATGAAAAACTGTTTTTT CASSDGGENEKLFF
TRBJ2-1 TRBV9 NA TRBD2 TGTGCCAGCAGCCTTTCCGGGACTACCTACAATGAGCAGTTCTTC CASSLSGTTYNEQFF
TRBJ1-1 TRBV19 NA NA TGTGCCAGTAGTATGTTTCCCCTTCCTGAAGAACGCTCCAGGGCTTTCTTT CASSMFPLPEERSRAFF
TRBJ1-1 TRBV7-3 NA NA TGTGCCAGCAGCTTGGGTCTAGGACACAGTGAAGCTTTCTTT CASSLGLGHSEAFF
TRBJ1-2 TRBV5-1 NA NA TGCGCCAGCAGCGCCACAGGGTCTGGGGAGTATGGCTACACCTTC CASSATGSGEYGYTF
TRBJ2-3 TRBV10-3 NA TRBD1 TGTGCCACCGATTTTGGGGGACAGGGGGCCACAGATACGCAGTATTTT CATDFGGQGATDTQYF
TRBJ1-4 TRBV11-2 NA NA TGTGCCAGCAGCTCACGCGACAGCCGAAAACTGTTTTTT CASSSRDSRKLFF
TRBJ1-2 TRBV4-1 NA TRBD1 TGCGCCAGCAGCCCGACGACAGGGTCCAACGTTCGTGGCTACACCTTC CASSPTTGSNVRGYTF
TRBJ1-2 TRBV27 NA NA TGTGCCAGCAGCGAGGGGCAGGGGCCTAAAGGCTACACCTTC CASSEGQGPKGYTF
TRBJ2-5 TRBV9 NA TRBD2 TGTGCCAGCAGCGTAGATCCGCGGGGGGTTGAAGAGACCCAGTACTTC CASSVDPRGVEETQYF
TRBJ2-7 TRBV5-1 NA TRBD2 TGCGCCAGCAGCTTGGAGCCAGCGGGAGGCCCCCCCGCCTACGAGCAGTACTTC CASSLEPAGGPPAYEQYF
TRBJ2-7 TRBV6-5 NA TRBD1 TGTGCCAGCAGCCGGACAGGGGGATTAGGCTACGAGCAGTACTTC CASSRTGGLGYEQYF
TRBJ2-5 TRBV29-1 NA TRBD2 TGCAGCGTTGACCAAGCGGGGTACCAAGAGACCCAGTACTTC CSVDQAGYQETQYF
TRBJ1-1 TRBV7-3 NA TRBD1 TGTGCCAGCAGCCATCCGGACAGGGGATGGAACACTGAAGCTTTCTTT CASSHPDRGWNTEAFF
TRBJ2-7 TRBV15 NA NA TGTGCCACCAGCAGAGATGGGATTGGACAGAGGGACTACGAGCAGTACTTC CATSRDGIGQRDYEQYF
TRBJ1-1 TRBV15 NA TRBD1 TGTGCCACCAGCACGGGACAGAGCAACACTGAAGCTTTCTTT CATSTGQSNTEAFF
TRBJ2-4 TRBV29-1 few TRBD1 TGCAGCGTGGCAGGGACAGGGCGCCGGGAGTGGAAGGACATTCAGTACTTC CSVAGTGRREWKDIQYF
TRBJ1-5 TRBV6-1 NA NA TGTGCCAGCACCCGAGCGGGTTGGTCTCAGCCCCAGCATTTT CASTRAGWSQPQHF
TRBJ2-7 TRBV7-3 once NA TGTGCCAGCAGCCCTCACTCGCAGCGTGGCTACGAGCAGTACTTC CASSPHSQRGYEQYF
TRBJ2-7 TRBV30 NA NA TGTGCCTGGAGGCCCACCTTCCACGGTTTTGCCTACGAGCAGTACTTC CAWRPTFHGFAYEQYF
TRBJ2-7 TRBV30 NA TRBD1 TGTGCCTGGAGTGCGGGACAGGCCTACGAGCAGTACTTC CAWSAGQAYEQYF
TRBJ2-1 TRBV7-9 NA TRBD1 TGTGCCAGCAGCTCCAAGGACAGGGTAAGCAATGAGCAGTTCTTC CASSSKDRVSNEQFF
TRBJ2-5 TRBV5-4 NA TRBD2 TGTGCCAGCAGCGGAGCCCGGGGCGGGGGGGCCGCTGAGACCCAGTACTTC CASSGARGGGAAETQYF
TRBJ2-3 TRBV5-1 NA TRBD1 TGCGCCAGCAGCATTGGACAGGATCCGAGGACAGATACGCAGTATTTT CASSIGQDPRTDTQYF
TRBJ2-7 TRBV27 NA TRBD1 TGTGCCAGCAGTAAGGACAGGGGGCAATACGAGCAGTACTTC CASSKDRGQYEQYF
TRBJ2-7 TRBV6-5 NA TRBD1 TGTGCCAGCAGTTACGGACAGGAGACCTACGAGCAGTACTTC CASSYGQETYEQYF
TRBJ2-1 TRBV7-9 NA TRBD1 TGTGCCAGCAGCCCAGGGGACAGCTCCTACAATGAGCAGTTCTTC CASSPGDSSYNEQFF
TRBJ1-1 TRBV18 few NA TGTGCCAGCTGGGCGACCACTGAAGCTTTCTTT CASWATTEAFF
TRBJ2-7 TRBV7-2 NA NA TGTGCCAGCAGCTTAATCTCTTCGTGGCGGGACGATGCCTACGAGCAGTACTTC CASSLISSWRDDAYEQYF
TRBJ2-7 TRBV11-2 NA NA TGTGCCAGCAGCCAACGCCGGGACACACTAGGGGAGCAGTACTTC CASSQRRDTLGEQYF
TRBJ2-7 TRBV6-1 NA NA TGTGCCAGCAGTGTCGGACAGTCCTACGAGCAGTACTTC CASSVGQSYEQYF